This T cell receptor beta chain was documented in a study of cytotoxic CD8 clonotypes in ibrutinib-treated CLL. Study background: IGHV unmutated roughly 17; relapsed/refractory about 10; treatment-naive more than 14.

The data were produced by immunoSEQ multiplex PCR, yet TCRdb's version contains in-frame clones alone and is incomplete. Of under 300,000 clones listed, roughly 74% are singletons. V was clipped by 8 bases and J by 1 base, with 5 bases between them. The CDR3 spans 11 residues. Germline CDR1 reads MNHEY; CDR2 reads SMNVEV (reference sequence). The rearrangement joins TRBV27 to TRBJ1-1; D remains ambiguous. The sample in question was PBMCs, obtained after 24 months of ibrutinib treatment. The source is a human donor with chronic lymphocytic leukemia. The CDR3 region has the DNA TGTGCCAGCGGAAGGAACACTGAAGCTTTCTTT. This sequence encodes CASGRNTEAFF.